This is a list of T cell receptor beta chains from one sample in a study of blood T cell repertoires in COVID-19. Sequencing used immunoSEQ multiplex PCR; TCRdb keeps in-frame clones, though not all of them. The sample holds more than 300,000 clones, approximately 87% seen once. The material sequenced was peripheral blood. All receptors derive from a woman under 40 with COVID-19, enrolled during active disease. Each CDR3 is given with its conserved first and last residue. A D gene is named only where the DNA matches it firmly.

D,V,CDR3
NA,TRBV13,CASSPYRELSYEQYF
NA,TRBV29-1,CSVELANEQYF
NA,TRBV12-3/TRBV12-4,CASSFTGNTEAFF
TRBD2,TRBV2,CASSEVAGGNEQFF
NA,TRBV6-2/TRBV6-3,CASTPNRDIQYF
NA,TRBV2,CASSLDTSPTEAFF
NA,TRBV7-2,CASSLETGYEQYF
TRBD1,TRBV19,CASSIEGTGVSEQYF
NA,TRBV5-4,CASSFYAGNTGELFF
NA,TRBV5-6,CASSLAQRSSYEQYF
NA,TRBV7-3,CASSLRPGGYEQYF